This entry lists 25 T cell receptor beta chains sequenced from one sample in a study of OX40 agonist ivuxolimab in advanced cancers. The table came from immunoSEQ multiplex PCR; TCRdb's copy has only in-frame clones and leaves some out. The table shows fewer than 90,000 clones, with 70% to 90% occurring only once. Sample: CD4+ or CD8+ T cells sorted from blood, taken in a trial of the OX40 agonist ivuxolimab. These receptors were collected from an adult with an advanced solid tumor such as melanoma, head and neck, liver or kidney cancer.

This chain joins TRBV6-4 and TRBJ2-1; 9 positions match TRBD2. Germline V gene data show CDR1 as MRHNA and CDR2 as SNTAGT. CDR3 length: 17 residues. After removal of 10 bases from V and 1 base from J, the junction contained 14 bases not matched to a gene. The CDR3 reads CATSAWNSGGSYNEQFF. DNA of the CDR3: TGTGCCACCTCCGCTTGGAATAGCGGGGGTTCCTACAATGAGCAGTTCTTC.

This chain links TRBV7-2 with TRBJ1-2; TRBD1 might be the D (5 bases). V shed 5 bases and J shed 6 bases, with 22 bases lying between them. The germline CDR1 and CDR2 sequences are SGHTA and FQGNSA. The CDR3 length is 16 residues. The chain's CDR3 is CASSEGGHGSGNGYTF. DNA of the CDR3: TGTGCCAGCAGCGAGGGAGGACACGGGAGTGGTAATGGCTACACCTTC.

The chain carries TRBV5-8 and TRBJ2-1, with D perhaps TRBD1 or TRBD2 (6 bases each). The germline CDR1 and CDR2 sequences are SGHTS and YDEGEE. CDR3 length: 15 residues. The V end was cut by 1 base, the J end by 2 bases, with 10 bases between. The CDR3 nucleotides are TGTGCCAGCAGCTTGCGGGGGCGGCCCTACAATGAGCAGTTCTTC. Translation: CASSLRGRPYNEQFF.

The chain recombines TRBV30 with TRBJ2-3; 13 positions match TRBD2. The CDR3 has 14 amino acids. V shed 5 bases and J 8 bases; nucleotides not matched to a gene: 7. Germline values: CDR1 GTSNPN, CDR2 SVGIG (reference sequence). The CDR3 is CAWVGLAGVGTQYF. Written as DNA, the CDR3 is TGTGCCTGGGTCGGACTAGCGGGGGTGGGTACGCAGTATTTT.

V and J are TRBV10-3 and TRBJ2-3; 11 bases are a match to TRBD1. Germline CDR1 is ENHRY and CDR2 is SYGVKD. V shed 0 bases, J shed 4 bases, and the junction held 9 bases outside the gene matches. The CDR3 sequence is 18 residues long. The CDR3 here is CAISESTGQGADADTQYF. As DNA, the CDR3 is TGTGCCATCAGTGAGTCGACTGGACAGGGGGCTGACGCAGATACGCAGTATTTT.

CDR3 amino acids: CASSLGLAGGQGSVFF. The CDR3 DNA reads TGTGCCAGCAGCTTAGGGCTAGCGGGGGGTCAGGGATCGGTGTTTTTT. This rearrangement joins TRBV7-2 to TRBJ2-2, with TRBD2 matching 11 bases. CDR3 length equals 16 residues. V gave up 1 base and J gave up 15 bases; unmatched junction bases: 13. Germline loops: CDR1 SGHTA, CDR2 FQGNSA.

The chain joins TRBV7-2 to TRBJ2-3; 7 positions match TRBD1. V lost 1 base, J lost 3 bases, and 4 bases stayed unmatched. In germline, CDR1 is SGHTA, CDR2 FQGNSA. The CDR3 runs to 15 residues. CDR3 DNA sequence: TGTGCCAGCAGCTTAGACAGGGGTGGGACAGATACGCAGTATTTT. This codes for CASSLDRGGTDTQYF. The complete variable domain, with remaining parts taken from reference TRBV7-2 and TRBJ2-3, reads GAGVSQSPSNKVTEKGKDVELRCDPISGHTALYWYRQSLGQGLEFLIYFQGNSAPDKSGLPSDRFSAERTGGSVSTLTIQRTQQEDSAVYLCASSLDRGGTDTQYFGPGTRLTVL.

The CDR3 region has the DNA TGTGCCACCAGCAGAGATCGGGTGAGAGGGGTTGGTCAGCCCCAGCATTTT. This encodes CATSRDRVRGVGQPQHF. The chain couples TRBV15 to TRBJ1-5; possible D gene TRBD1, 5 bases. V lost 0 bases and J 6 bases, leaving 18 bases between the germline ends. From germline, CDR1 is LNHNV and CDR2 YYDKDF (reference sequence). This CDR3 contains 17 residues.

The chain is built from TRBV2 and TRBJ1-4, with unresolved D. V lost 7 bases and J lost 8, with 11 bases in between. The V gene's germline CDR1 is SNHLY and CDR2 FYNNEI. The CDR3 has 12 residues. CDR3 amino acids: CASTQNFEKLFF. CDR3 nucleotide sequence: TGTGCCAGCACGCAGAACTTCGAAAAACTGTTTTTT. Variable domain in full (rest from reference TRBV2 and TRBJ1-4): EPEVTQTPSHQVTQMGQEVILRCVPISNHLYFYWYRQILGQKVEFLVSFYNNEISEKSEIFDDQFSVERPDGSNFTLKIRSTKLEDSAMYFCASTQNFEKLFFGSGTQLSVL.

The rearrangement links TRBV9 to TRBJ2-1; D possibly corresponds to TRBD1 (6 bases). Deletions cut 0 bases from V and 8 bases from J, with 15 bases between. This CDR3 region has 15 residues. Per germline, CDR1 SGDLS and CDR2 YYNGEE. DNA for the CDR3: TGTGCCAGCAGCGTAGGGACAGAGAGTATACATGAGCAGTTCTTC. Translating it yields CASSVGTESIHEQFF.

This chain uses TRBV5-4 with TRBJ1-1; 10 positions agree with TRBD1. V lost 4 bases and J lost 0; bases outside the gene matches: 12. This CDR3 has 18 amino acids. Germline CDR1 reads SGHNT; CDR2 reads YYREEE (reference sequence). The CDR3 DNA follows: TGTGCCAGCAGCCGCGACAGGGGGCATCCGTATATGAACACTGAAGCTTTCTTT. Translation: CASSRDRGHPYMNTEAFF. The complete variable domain, with remaining parts taken from reference TRBV5-4 and TRBJ1-1, reads ETGVTQSPTHLIKTRGQQVTLRCSSQSGHNTVSWYQQALGQGPQFIFQYYREEENGRGNFPPRFSGLQFPNYSSELNVNALELDDSALYLCASSRDRGHPYMNTEAFFGQGTRLTVV.

The rearrangement uses TRBV11-2 and TRBJ2-5; D is unresolved. The V gene's germline CDR1 is SGHAT and CDR2 FQNNGV. Trimming cost V 2 bases and J 4 bases, with 5 bases left between them. This CDR3 has 12 residues. Here the CDR3 reads CASSLPRETQYF. CDR3 nucleotide sequence: TGTGCCAGCAGCTTACCAAGAGAGACCCAGTACTTC.

The V gene is TRBV5-5, the J gene TRBJ2-3; either TRBD1 or TRBD2 may supply D (5 bases each). The CDR3 contains 14 residues. V lost 1 base to trimming and J lost 5 bases, with 11 bases between them. CDR1 is SGHKS and CDR2 is YYEKEE in the germline V gene (reference sequence). The CDR3 DNA reads as TGTGCCAGCAGCTTGTACGGGGCGGGAGATACGCAGTATTTT. Protein product: CASSLYGAGDTQYF.

The chain recombines TRBV5-1 with TRBJ2-2, with 7 bases matching TRBD1. The CDR3 sequence is 16 residues long. The germline CDR1 and CDR2 sequences are SGHRS and YFSETQ. Trimming removed 1 base from V and 6 bases from J; junction bases left unmatched: 9. The DNA of the CDR3 is TGCGCCAGCAGCTTGATCGACAGGGAATTATCCGGGGAGCTGTTTTTT. Amino acids: CASSLIDRELSGELFF.

The chain is built from TRBV7-2 and TRBJ2-5; D gene unclear. V was trimmed by 5 bases and J by 9 bases, leaving 13 bases between them. Germline CDR1 and CDR2: SGHTA and FQGNSA. There are 12 residues in the CDR3. The CDR3 bases are TGTGCCAGCAGCCCCGGGTCTCATTCCCAGTACTTC. Translating gives CASSPGSHSQYF.

The gene calls are TRBV28 and TRBJ1-2; 7 nucleotides align to TRBD1. V dropped 5 bases and J dropped 4; count of bases not matched to a gene: 7. Looked up from germline, CDR1 is MDHEN and CDR2 is SYDVKM. The CDR3 is 14 amino acids. CDR3 amino acids: CASSLLTGSYGYTF. The DNA for the CDR3 is TGTGCCAGCAGTCTTCTGACAGGGAGCTATGGCTACACCTTC.

CDR3 DNA: TGTGCCAGCTCACCGACGACAGGGGGCATCACAGATACGCAGTATTTT. Encoded protein: CASSPTTGGITDTQYF. The chain is built from TRBV18 and TRBJ2-3; 10 bases agree with TRBD1. The CDR3 runs to 16 residues. Germline assignment: CDR1 KGHSH and CDR2 LQKENI. The ends lost 3 bases at V and 2 bases at J; junction bases unmatched: 5.

This clone came up a few times. This chain joins TRBV11-2 and TRBJ1-3; 7 bases fit TRBD1. The CDR3 spans 14 residues. From germline, CDR1 is SGHAT and CDR2 FQNNGV. V was pared by 3 bases and J by 4 bases, with 3 bases of the junction left unmatched. CDR3 loop: CASSFTGAGNTIYF. The CDR3 bases are TGTGCCAGCAGCTTTACAGGGGCGGGAAACACCATATATTTT.

The gene calls are TRBV4-1 and TRBJ2-1; D gene uncertain. V lost 0 bases, J lost 0 bases, and 12 bases lay in between. CDR3 size: 17 residues. CDR1 is MGHRA, CDR2 YSYEKL, per germline. The CDR3 here is CASSQDFGQSSYNEQFF. For the CDR3, the DNA is TGCGCCAGCAGCCAAGATTTCGGTCAGAGCTCCTACAATGAGCAGTTCTTC.

The chain joins TRBV7-2 to TRBJ2-6; no firm D call. V was cut by 1 base and J by 0 bases, with 4 bases left in between. The CDR3 spans 15 residues. CDR1 is SGHTA, CDR2 FQGNSA, per germline. CDR3 coding DNA: TGTGCCAGCAGCTTAGGGCACTCTGGGGCCAACGTCCTGACTTTC. Encoded protein: CASSLGHSGANVLTF.

The V and J genes are TRBV11-2 and TRBJ1-1, with a weak D call TRBD1 (5 bases). Trimming shortened V by 5 bases and J by 1 base, and 8 bases separated the two germline ends. The CDR3 contains 13 residues. The germline V gene encodes CDR1 SGHAT and CDR2 FQNNGV. The CDR3: CASSVQGNTEAFF. The CDR3 region has the DNA TGTGCCAGCAGCGTCCAGGGGAACACTGAAGCTTTCTTT.

The rearrangement joins TRBV30 to TRBJ2-5, with no clear D. Germline V gives CDR1 GTSNPN, CDR2 SVGIG (reference sequence). Trimming shortened V by 0 bases and J by 1 base, and 6 bases separated the two germline ends. This CDR3 contains 13 residues. The CDR3, as DNA: TGTGCCTGGAGTGTACAGAGCCAAGAGACCCAGTACTTC. This translates into CAWSVQSQETQYF.

The J gene is TRBJ1-3, the V gene TRBV19; 8 bases map to TRBD1. From germline, CDR1 is LNHDA and CDR2 SQIVND (reference sequence). CDR3 length: 14 amino acids. The ends lost 4 bases at V and 2 bases at J; junction bases unmatched: 1. CDR3 nucleotide sequence: TGTGCCAGTAGTACCAGGGGGCCTGGAAACACCATATATTTT. Its protein product is CASSTRGPGNTIYF.

The chain has TRBV6-5 and TRBJ1-2; D uncertain. The CDR3 has 12 residues. V lost 6 bases to trimming and J lost 2 bases, with 7 bases between them. From germline, CDR1 is MNHEY and CDR2 SVGAGI. The CDR3 sequence is CASSLDNYGYTF. The CDR3 DNA is TGTGCCAGCAGCTTAGACAACTATGGCTACACCTTC.

The chain recombines TRBV11-2 with TRBJ2-2; weak D call: TRBD2 (5 bases). There are 15 residues in the CDR3. Trimming shortened V by 3 bases and J by 5 bases, and 13 bases separated the two germline ends. The germline V gene encodes CDR1 SGHAT and CDR2 FQNNGV. CDR3 region: CASSLAGYETGELFF. The CDR3 DNA is TGTGCCAGCAGCTTGGCGGGTTACGAAACCGGGGAGCTGTTTTTT.